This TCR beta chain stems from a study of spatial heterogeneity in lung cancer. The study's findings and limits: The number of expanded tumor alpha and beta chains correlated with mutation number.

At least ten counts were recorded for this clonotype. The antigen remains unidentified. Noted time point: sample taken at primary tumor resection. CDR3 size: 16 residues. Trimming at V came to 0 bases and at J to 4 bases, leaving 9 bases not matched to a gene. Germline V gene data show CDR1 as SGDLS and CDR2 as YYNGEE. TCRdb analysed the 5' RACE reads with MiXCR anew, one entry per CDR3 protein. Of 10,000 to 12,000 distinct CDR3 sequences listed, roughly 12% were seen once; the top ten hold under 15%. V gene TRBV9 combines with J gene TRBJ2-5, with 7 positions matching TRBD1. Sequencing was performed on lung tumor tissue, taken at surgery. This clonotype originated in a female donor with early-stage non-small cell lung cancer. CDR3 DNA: TGTGCCAGCAGCGTAGATACAGGGGAAGGGGGAGAGACCCAGTACTTC. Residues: CASSVDTGEGGETQYF. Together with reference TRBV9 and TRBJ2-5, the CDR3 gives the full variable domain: DSGVTQTPKHLITATGQRVTLRCSPRSGDLSVYWYQQSLDQGLQFLIQYYNGEERAKGNILERFSAQQFPDLHSELNLSSLELGDSALYFCASSVDTGEGGETQYFGPGTRLLVL.